One sample yielded the 29 T cell receptor beta chains listed below, sequenced in a study of cytomegalovirus exposure and HLA in healthy donors. It was with 60 Vbeta and 13 Jbeta primers that the PCR ran. Using immunoSEQ multiplex PCR, the repertoire was profiled, and TCRdb retains in-frame clones only, with some absent. Of 83,000 or so clones listed, 70% to 80% are singletons. The specimen was PBMCs. All receptors come from a woman aged 40 to 50 in good health and CMV-seropositive.

J is TRBJ2-2 and V is TRBV9; D ambiguous. V gave up 5 bases and J gave up 5 bases, with 4 bases separating them. Germline V gene lookup returns CDR1 SGDLS and CDR2 YYNGEE. This CDR3 comprises 11 residues. CDR3 sequence (DNA): TGTGCCAGCAGTAGTACCGGGGAGCTGTTTTTT. Amino acids: CASSSTGELFF.

The CDR3 region is CASSLGSDRTDTQYF. The CDR3 DNA is TGTGCCAGCAGCCTCGGTAGCGATCGCACAGATACGCAGTATTTT. This chain uses TRBV7-9 with TRBJ2-3; tentatively, D is TRBD2 (5 bases). The CDR3 spans 15 residues. Germline V gene sequence: CDR1 SEHNR, CDR2 FQNEAQ (reference sequence). Trimming left V 5 bases short and J 1 base short, with 13 bases between. Drawing the rest from reference TRBV7-9 and TRBJ2-3, the complete variable domain is DTGVSQNPRHKITKRGQNVTFRCDPISEHNRLYWYRQTLGQGPEFLTYFQNEAQLEKSRLLSDRFSAERPKGSFSTLEIQRTEQGDSAMYLCASSLGSDRTDTQYFGPGTRLTVL.

The V and J genes are TRBV6-1 and TRBJ1-1; D is unresolved. V was trimmed by 7 bases and J by 7 bases, leaving 16 bases between them. Per germline, CDR1 MNHNS and CDR2 SASEGT. CDR3 length: 13 residues. The CDR3 protein is CASNGRMAIEAFF. The CDR3 DNA reads as TGTGCCAGCAATGGCAGGATGGCAATTGAAGCTTTCTTT.

The rearrangement joins TRBV27 to TRBJ2-3, with 11 bases matching TRBD1. V was pared by 1 base and J by 3 bases, with 3 bases of the junction left unmatched. Germline CDR1 is MNHEY and CDR2 is SMNVEV (reference sequence). The CDR3 has 16 residues. CDR3 bases: TGTGCCAGCAGTTTATACGGGACAGGGGGGACAGATACGCAGTATTTT. Its translation is CASSLYGTGGTDTQYF.

The chain couples TRBV4-2 to TRBJ1-1, with D possibly matching TRBD1 (6 bases). Germline V gene lookup returns CDR1 LGHNA and CDR2 YNFKEQ. This CDR3 has 15 residues. With 4 bases removed from V and 1 base from J, the gap between germline ends came to 13 bases. The CDR3 DNA sequence: TGTGCCAGCAGCCCCCAATCAGGGGCGAACACTGAAGCTTTCTTT. Translation: CASSPQSGANTEAFF.

This chain connects TRBV13 to TRBJ2-6; 7 nucleotides align to TRBD1. After removal of 5 bases from V and 0 bases from J, the junction contained 4 bases not matched to a gene. Germline V gene sequence: CDR1 PRHDT, CDR2 FYEKMQ (reference sequence). The CDR3 is 16 residues long. This CDR3 is CASSPDRFSGANVLTF. The CDR3 DNA sequence: TGTGCCAGCAGCCCGGACAGGTTCTCTGGGGCCAACGTCCTGACTTTC.

The chain recombines TRBV18 with TRBJ2-7; 7 bases map to TRBD1. The germline gives CDR1 KGHSH, CDR2 LQKENI. The CDR3 is 15 residues long. V shed 6 bases and J 0 bases; nucleotides not matched to a gene: 8. This chain's CDR3 is CASSLPGQSSYEQYF. CDR3 bases: TGTGCCAGCTCGTTACCGGGACAGTCCTCCTACGAGCAGTACTTC. Drawing the rest from reference TRBV18 and TRBJ2-7, the complete variable domain is NAGVMQNPRHLVRRRGQEARLRCSPMKGHSHVYWYRQLPEEGLKFMVYLQKENIIDESGMPKERFSAEFPKEGPSILRIQQVVRGDSAAYFCASSLPGQSSYEQYFGPGTRLTVT.

The table lists this clone with a count of one. This rearrangement joins TRBV10-3 to TRBJ2-2, with D possibly TRBD1 on 5 matching bases. Germline lookup yields CDR1 ENHRY and CDR2 SYGVKD. Trimming cost V 6 bases and J 3 bases, with 5 bases left between them. This CDR3 contains 12 residues. CDR3 sequence (DNA): TGTGCCATCAGAGGGGACACCGGGGAGCTGTTTTTT. The encoded protein is CAIRGDTGELFF.

The table lists this clone with a count of one. The chain joins TRBV5-1 to TRBJ2-7, with 13 bases lining up with TRBD2. CDR3 length equals 15 residues. The germline V gene encodes CDR1 SGHRS and CDR2 YFSETQ. The junction had 9 bases not matched to a gene; V was cut back by 6 bases and J by 6 bases. CDR3 nucleotide sequence: TGCGCCAGCACCTGGACTAGCGGGAGTAACAGCGAGCAGTACTTC. This codes for CASTWTSGSNSEQYF.

The rearrangement links TRBV6-5 to TRBJ2-7, with 7 nucleotides matching TRBD2. Trimming removed 8 bases from V and 3 bases from J; junction bases left unmatched: 10. Germline V gene data show CDR1 as MNHEY and CDR2 as SVGAGI. The CDR3 consists of 14 residues. The CDR3 DNA reads TGTGCCAGCGGATATAGCGGGTTCGTCTACGAGCAGTACTTC. This translates into CASGYSGFVYEQYF.

V gene TRBV9 combines with J gene TRBJ1-4; TRBD1 aligns across 10 bases. V shed 1 base and J 7 bases; nucleotides not matched to a gene: 4. In germline, CDR1 is SGDLS, CDR2 YYNGEE. The CDR3 sequence is 15 residues long. The CDR3 region has the DNA TGTGCCAGCAGCGTATCCGGGACAGGGGTTGAAAAACTGTTTTTT. This translates into CASSVSGTGVEKLFF.

Of note for this clone: Mismatch with germline at one junction end may stem from a read error. The rearrangement links TRBV15 to TRBJ1-3; the match to TRBD1 covers 7 bases. Germline V CDR1 and CDR2: LNHNV, YYDKDF (reference sequence). The CDR3 runs 16 residues. CDR3 sequence reads: CATSITKQGPGNTIYF. The CDR3 DNA sequence: TGTGCCACGAGCATTACGAAACAGGGGCCTGGAAACACCATATATTTT. The variable domain in full, completed from reference TRBV15 and TRBJ1-3, reads DAMVIQNPRYQVTQFGKPVTLSCSQTLNHNVMYWYQQKSSQAPKLLFHYYDKDFNNEADTPDNFQSRRPNTSFCFLDIRSPGLGDTAMYLCATSITKQGPGNTIYFGEGSWLTVV.

The chain joins TRBV7-3 to TRBJ2-3; 8 bases agree with TRBD2. In germline, CDR1 is SGHTA, CDR2 FQGTGA. V trimming: 4 bases; J trimming: 1 base; junction bases outside the gene matches: 10. The CDR3 consists of 17 residues. CDR3 in amino acids: CASSSPMGRGGTDTQYF. The CDR3 DNA reads TGTGCCAGCAGCTCCCCCATGGGGCGGGGGGGCACAGATACGCAGTATTTT.

The chain joins TRBV9 to TRBJ2-3; TRBD1 aligns across 9 bases. V was pared by 4 bases and J by 2 bases, with 8 bases of the junction left unmatched. CDR1 is SGDLS and CDR2 is YYNGEE in the germline V gene. CDR3 length equals 16 residues. The CDR3 sequence: CASSLTGTGHTDTQYF. CDR3 nucleotides: TGTGCCAGCAGCCTGACCGGGACAGGGCACACAGATACGCAGTATTTT.

The chain employs TRBV28 and TRBJ2-6; tentative D call: TRBD1 (5 bases). Germline CDR1 reads MDHEN; CDR2 reads SYDVKM. The CDR3 runs 15 residues. Trimming shortened V by 7 bases and J by 0 bases, and 10 bases separated the two germline ends. CDR3 DNA: TGTGCCAGCACAGACAGCACCTCTGGGGCCAACGTCCTGACTTTC. It yields the protein CASTDSTSGANVLTF.

The genes are TRBV6-5 and TRBJ2-5; D unresolved. This CDR3 is built from 11 residues. Germline V lookup: CDR1 MNHEY, CDR2 SVGAGI. Trimming removed 6 bases from V and 5 bases from J, with 7 bases in between. The CDR3 DNA reads as TGTGCCAGCAGCCGTGGCGAGACCCAGTACTTC. This sequence encodes CASSRGETQYF.

The rearrangement joins TRBV19 to TRBJ1-2; 7 nucleotides agree with TRBD1. This CDR3 comprises 12 residues. Germline trimming cut 4 bases from V and 8 bases from J; bases unmatched to any gene: 4. Germline lookup yields CDR1 LNHDA and CDR2 SQIVND (reference sequence). The CDR3 DNA reads TGTGCCAGTAGTACCGGGACAGTAGGCTACACCTTC. It is translated as CASSTGTVGYTF.

The rearrangement links TRBV30 to TRBJ1-1; TRBD1 might be the D (6 bases). The germline V gene has CDR1 GTSNPN and CDR2 SVGIG (reference sequence). CDR3 length: 11 amino acids. The V and J ends lost 4 bases and 5 bases respectively, with 8 bases between them. The DNA for the CDR3 is TGTGCCTGGAACAGGGATACTGAAGCTTTCTTT. It encodes CAWNRDTEAFF.

This clone was detected once. The chain joins TRBV5-8 to TRBJ2-2; 7 bases are shared with TRBD1. The ends lost 2 bases at V and 7 bases at J; junction bases unmatched: 2. There are 13 residues in the CDR3. Germline lookup yields CDR1 SGHTS and CDR2 YDEGEE. The CDR3 coding sequence is TGTGCCAGCAGCTTACAGGGGTACGGGGAGCTGTTTTTT. As protein: CASSLQGYGELFF.

The CDR3 DNA is TGTGCCAGCAGATCACAAGGAACAGGCGGAAACACCATATATTTT. It is translated as CASRSQGTGGNTIYF. The rearrangement links TRBV28 to TRBJ1-3, with D perhaps matching TRBD1 (5 bases). This CDR3 is 15 amino acids long. The germline gives CDR1 MDHEN, CDR2 SYDVKM. V lost 6 bases and J lost 4, with 16 bases in between.

This sequence joins TRBV9 and TRBJ1-6, with no clear D. Deletions cut 4 bases from V and 7 bases from J, with 15 bases between. There are 15 residues in the CDR3. CDR1 and CDR2 from the germline V gene are SGDLS and YYNGEE. This CDR3 is CASSPERRFNSPLHF. The DNA of the CDR3 is TGTGCCAGCAGCCCGGAGCGCCGATTCAATTCACCCCTCCACTTT.

This sequence joins TRBV18 and TRBJ2-7, with D possibly being TRBD2 (6 bases). The germline V and J ends were trimmed by 3 bases and 2 bases, with 11 bases remaining between them. The CDR3 loop spans 14 amino acids. Germline V lookup: CDR1 KGHSH, CDR2 LQKENI. The CDR3 spells CASSPRGYPYEQYF. For the CDR3, the DNA is TGTGCCAGCTCACCCCGGGGGTACCCCTACGAGCAGTACTTC.

The chain combines TRBV27 with TRBJ1-5; 9 bases are a match to TRBD1. Germline V gene lookup returns CDR1 MNHEY and CDR2 SMNVEV (reference sequence). Germline trimming cut 7 bases from V and 4 bases from J; bases unmatched to any gene: 5. The CDR3 loop spans 14 amino acids. CDR3 in DNA: TGTGCCAGCAAAACCGGACAGGGGAATCAGCCCCAGCATTTT. Translation gives CASKTGQGNQPQHF.

This clone was found a few times. The CDR3 loop reads CASSEAHGGTTEAFF. DNA of the CDR3: TGCGCCAGCAGTGAAGCACACGGAGGAACAACTGAAGCTTTCTTT. This chain links TRBV10-2 with TRBJ1-1; no firm D call. The CDR3 has 15 residues. Germline values: CDR1 WSHSY, CDR2 SAAADI. The ends were cut back, 3 bases at V and 5 bases at J, with 16 bases in the middle.

This chain joins TRBV6-5 and TRBJ1-1, with TRBD1 matching 8 bases. Trimming cost V 2 bases and J 6 bases; bases outside gene matches: 8. CDR1 is MNHEY and CDR2 is SVGAGI in the germline V gene. The CDR3 covers 15 residues. The CDR3 coding sequence is TGTGCCAGCAGTTACACGACAGGGGATGACTCTGAAGCTTTCTTT. This sequence encodes CASSYTTGDDSEAFF.

The V and J genes are TRBV7-9 and TRBJ1-3, with 8 bases fitting TRBD1. The CDR3 spans 17 residues. Germline CDR1 SEHNR, CDR2 FQNEAQ (reference sequence). V was clipped by 0 bases and J by 2 bases; unmatched bases: 6. This CDR3 is CASSLAGDRRTGNTIYF. For the CDR3, the DNA is TGTGCCAGCAGCTTAGCGGGGGACAGGCGAACTGGAAACACCATATATTTT. The full variable domain, with the rest looked up from reference TRBV7-9 and TRBJ1-3, is DTGVSQNPRHKITKRGQNVTFRCDPISEHNRLYWYRQTLGQGPEFLTYFQNEAQLEKSRLLSDRFSAERPKGSFSTLEIQRTEQGDSAMYLCASSLAGDRRTGNTIYFGEGSWLTVV.

This chain connects TRBV7-6 to TRBJ1-5; D is perhaps TRBD1 (6 bases). The CDR3 has 15 residues. Germline V CDR1 and CDR2: SGHVS, FNYEAQ. The ends were cut back, 5 bases at V and 5 bases at J, with 16 bases in the middle. This CDR3 is CASSAQGIGHQPQHF. CDR3 nucleotides: TGTGCCAGCAGCGCCCAGGGGATCGGCCATCAGCCCCAGCATTTT.

The chain combines TRBV7-9 with TRBJ2-1; TRBD1 agrees at 7 bases. Trimming removed 0 bases from V and 9 bases from J; junction bases left unmatched: 5. The CDR3 covers 14 residues. Germline-derived CDR1 and CDR2 are SEHNR and FQNEAQ (reference sequence). The CDR3 loop is CASSLAPDRAEQFF. Written as DNA, the CDR3 is TGTGCCAGCAGCTTAGCCCCCGACAGGGCTGAGCAGTTCTTC.

Worth noting for this clone: The conserved final phenylalanine or tryptophan is absent from the CDR3, which likely points to a read error. No DNA is shown, since the ends of the CDR3 on it are uncertain; the CDR3 is the one TCRdb lists. CDR3 residues: CARRQLKV. This chain joins TRBV6-5 and TRBJ1-3; the table's D call TRBD1 went unverified against the DNA. The V gene's germline CDR1 is MNHEY and CDR2 SVGAGI. The CDR3 is 8 residues long, counting both termini.